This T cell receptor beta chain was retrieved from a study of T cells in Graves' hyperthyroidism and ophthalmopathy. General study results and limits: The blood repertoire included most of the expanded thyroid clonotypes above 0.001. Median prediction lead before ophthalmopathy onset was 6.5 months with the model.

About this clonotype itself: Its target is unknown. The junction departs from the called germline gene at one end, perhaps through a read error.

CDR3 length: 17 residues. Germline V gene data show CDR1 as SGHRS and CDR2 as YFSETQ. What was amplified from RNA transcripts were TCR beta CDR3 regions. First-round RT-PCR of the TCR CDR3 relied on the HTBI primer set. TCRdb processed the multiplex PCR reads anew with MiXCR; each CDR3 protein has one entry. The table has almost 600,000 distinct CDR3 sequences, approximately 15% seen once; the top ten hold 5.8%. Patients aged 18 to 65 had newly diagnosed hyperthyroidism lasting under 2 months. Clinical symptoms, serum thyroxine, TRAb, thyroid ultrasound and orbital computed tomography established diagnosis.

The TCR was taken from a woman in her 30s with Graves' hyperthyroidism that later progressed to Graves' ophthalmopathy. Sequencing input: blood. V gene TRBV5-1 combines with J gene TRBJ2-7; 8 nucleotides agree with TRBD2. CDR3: CASSWGVGAGVSCEQYF. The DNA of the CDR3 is TGCGCCAGCAGCTGGGGGGTAGGAGCGGGAGTCTCCTGCGAGCAGTACTTC.